Shown below are 9 T cell receptor beta chains from a single sample sequenced in a study of T-cell reconstitution after alpha-beta-depleted transplantation in children. Preparing the TCRbeta library involved the use of unique molecular identifiers. TCRdb reanalysed the PCR reads using MiXCR and keeps one entry per CDR3 protein. The table has a few hundred thousand distinct CDR3 sequences, 10% to 15% seen once. The sequencing here drew on PBMCs, taken from the stem cell graft. These receptors were obtained from a human donor who donated a stem cell graft to a child with Fanconi anemia.

This clonotype came up a few times. V and J are TRBV30 and TRBJ2-3; D not resolved. Deletions cut 0 bases from V and 4 bases from J, with 8 bases between. The CDR3 loop spans 13 amino acids. Germline CDR1 and CDR2: GTSNPN and SVGIG (reference sequence). CDR3 sequence (DNA): TGTGCCTGGAGTGTAGGAAGCCCAGATACGCAGTATTTT. Its translation is CAWSVGSPDTQYF.

This clonotype was picked up many times. The V and J genes are TRBV6-1 and TRBJ2-4; no clear D gene. The CDR3 extends over 14 amino acids. Germline lookup yields CDR1 MNHNS and CDR2 SASEGT. V lost 7 bases and J lost 2, with 12 bases in between. In nucleotides, the CDR3 is TGTGCCAGCAACGATCCCCTGTCCAAAAACATTCAGTACTTC. Translation gives CASNDPLSKNIQYF.

The CDR3 loop reads CAWSVRAGVSNQPQHF. CDR3 nucleotide sequence: TGTGCCTGGAGTGTACGGGCAGGGGTTAGCAATCAGCCCCAGCATTTT. This rearrangement joins TRBV30 to TRBJ1-5; possibly TRBD1 for D (6 bases). The CDR3 runs 16 residues. The germline V gene has CDR1 GTSNPN and CDR2 SVGIG (reference sequence). The V end was cut by 0 bases, the J end by 0 bases, with 12 bases between.

The chain links TRBV12-3 or TRBV12-4 to TRBJ2-6, with 10 bases fitting TRBD1. J lost 3 bases, V lost 5 bases, and 7 bases had no gene match. The CDR3 sequence is 17 residues long. CDR3 loop: CASSQRTGGSGANVLTF. The CDR3 DNA sequence: TGTGCCAGCAGTCAAAGGACAGGGGGAAGTGGGGCCAACGTCCTGACTTTC.

The chain employs TRBV5-1 and TRBJ1-1; tentative D call: TRBD1 (5 bases). The CDR3 covers 15 residues. Trimming cost V 6 bases and J 5 bases, with 20 bases left between them. Germline values: CDR1 SGHRS, CDR2 YFSETQ. This CDR3 reads CASNWGGGRKTEAFF. The CDR3, as DNA: TGCGCCAGCAACTGGGGTGGGGGAAGGAAAACTGAAGCTTTCTTT.

In its sample, this clonotype was seen a few times. The V and J genes are TRBV18 and TRBJ1-1; D is perhaps TRBD1 (5 bases). The V gene lost 6 bases and the J gene lost 0 bases, with 14 bases spanning the gap. In germline, CDR1 is KGHSH, CDR2 LQKENI. The CDR3 consists of 15 residues. The CDR3 DNA reads as TGTGCCAGCTCGCCTGACAGCCCCATGAACACTGAAGCTTTCTTT. Its protein is CASSPDSPMNTEAFF.

This clonotype was recorded many times. The V call is TRBV7-2, the J call TRBJ2-3; D uncertain. Germline V gene lookup returns CDR1 SGHTA and CDR2 FQGNSA. CDR3 length: 13 amino acids. The V end was cut by 6 bases, the J end by 1 base, with 8 bases between. The CDR3 here is CASRHGGTDTQYF. Here the CDR3 DNA reads TGTGCCAGCAGACACGGAGGCACAGATACGCAGTATTTT.

The rearrangement uses TRBV12-3 or TRBV12-4 and TRBJ1-3; D may be TRBD1 (5 bases). V was shortened by 8 bases and J by 4 bases, with 15 bases between the two germline ends. The CDR3 consists of 14 residues. The CDR3 DNA is TGTGCCAGCGCTTTTGGTCGGACAGGAAACACCATATATTTT. This encodes CASAFGRTGNTIYF.

The chain joins TRBV29-1 to TRBJ2-3; tentative D call: TRBD2 (6 bases). The V end lost 4 bases, the J end lost 4 bases, and 12 bases lay between the germline ends. The germline CDR1 and CDR2 sequences are SQVTM and ANQGSEA. The CDR3 spans 13 residues. CDR3 coding DNA: TGCAGCGTTGGGGGACTGTCTTCAGATACGCAGTATTTT. It codes for CSVGGLSSDTQYF.